The clone carrying this T cell receptor beta chain was counted only a few times. Its antigen is undetermined. The sample comes from a study of blood T cells in healthy people across ages. At the level of the study: Template switching retrieved approximately one barcoded beta molecule for each two T cells. General observations from the study: Strong correlation was found linking TCR beta diversity to naive T cell percentage.

Germline V gives CDR1 LGHDT, CDR2 YNNKEL (reference sequence). The CDR3 spans 14 residues. Each individual donor underwent a draw of ten milliliters of peripheral blood. The study isolated at least 6.5 million PBMCs from each sample. With a J-beta primer mix and a sample-barcoded 5' primer, a second PCR ran about 7 to 11 cycles. TCRdb redid the calling of the 5' RACE reads with MiXCR, one entry per CDR3 protein. The sample includes 700,000 to 850,000 distinct CDR3 sequences, around half of them seen just once. The sample was blood. The chain couples TRBV3-1 to TRBJ2-4; 8 nucleotides match TRBD2. The end of the DNA aligns better with TRBJ2-7, so the J call may be wrong. The receptor comes from a man of 80 years or more in good health. The CDR3 region is CASRSGGLPYEQYF. The CDR3 bases are TGTGCCAGCAGAAGCGGGGGACTACCGTACGAGCAGTACTTC.